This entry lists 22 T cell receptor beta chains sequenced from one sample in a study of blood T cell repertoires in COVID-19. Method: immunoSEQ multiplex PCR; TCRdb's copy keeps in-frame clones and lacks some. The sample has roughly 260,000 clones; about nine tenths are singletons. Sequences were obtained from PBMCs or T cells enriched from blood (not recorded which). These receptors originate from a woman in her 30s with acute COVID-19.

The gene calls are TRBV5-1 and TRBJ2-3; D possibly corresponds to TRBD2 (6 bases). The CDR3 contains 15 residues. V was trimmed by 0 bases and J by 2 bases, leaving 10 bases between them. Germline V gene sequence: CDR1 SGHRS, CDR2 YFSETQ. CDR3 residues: CASSLVGLPTDTQYF. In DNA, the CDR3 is TGCGCCAGCAGCTTGGTGGGACTTCCCACAGATACGCAGTATTTT.

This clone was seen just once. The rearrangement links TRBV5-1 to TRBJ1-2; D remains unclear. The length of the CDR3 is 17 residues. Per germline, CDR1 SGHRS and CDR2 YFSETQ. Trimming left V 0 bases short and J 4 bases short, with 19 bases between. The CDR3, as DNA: TGCGCCAGCAGCTTGGACCAGCGTGACGGAGAACGCTATGGCTACACCTTC. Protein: CASSLDQRDGERYGYTF.

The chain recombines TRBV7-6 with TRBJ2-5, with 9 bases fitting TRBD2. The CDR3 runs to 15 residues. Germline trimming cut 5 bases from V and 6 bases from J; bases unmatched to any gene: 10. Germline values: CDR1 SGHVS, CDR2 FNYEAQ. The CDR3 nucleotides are TGTGCCAGCAGCCCCGCTAGCGGGACTTGGAAGACCCAGTACTTC. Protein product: CASSPASGTWKTQYF.

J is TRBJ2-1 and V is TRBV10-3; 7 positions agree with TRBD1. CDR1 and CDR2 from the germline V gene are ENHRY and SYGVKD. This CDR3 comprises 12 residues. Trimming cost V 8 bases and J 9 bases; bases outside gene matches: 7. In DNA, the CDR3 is TGTGCCATCGGAGAAGACAGGGCTGAGCAGTTCTTC. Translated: CAIGEDRAEQFF.

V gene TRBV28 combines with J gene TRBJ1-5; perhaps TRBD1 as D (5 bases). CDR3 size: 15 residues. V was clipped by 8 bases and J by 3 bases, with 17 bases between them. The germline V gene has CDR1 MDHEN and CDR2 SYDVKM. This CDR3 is CASYLGGATNQPQHF. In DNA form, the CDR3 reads TGTGCCAGCTACCTTGGAGGGGCGACCAATCAGCCCCAGCATTTT.

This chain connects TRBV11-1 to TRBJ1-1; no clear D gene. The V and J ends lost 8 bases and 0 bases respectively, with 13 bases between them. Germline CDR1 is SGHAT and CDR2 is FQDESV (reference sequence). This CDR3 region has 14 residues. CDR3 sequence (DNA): TGTGCCAGCGGTCAGGCAGTATTGAACACTGAAGCTTTCTTT. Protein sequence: CASGQAVLNTEAFF.

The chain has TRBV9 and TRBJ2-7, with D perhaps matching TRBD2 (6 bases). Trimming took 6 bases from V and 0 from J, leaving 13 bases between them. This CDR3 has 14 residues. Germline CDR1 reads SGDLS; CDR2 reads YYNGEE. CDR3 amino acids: CASNPTGSSYEQYF. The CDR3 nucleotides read TGTGCCAGCAACCCCACCGGGAGCTCCTACGAGCAGTACTTC.

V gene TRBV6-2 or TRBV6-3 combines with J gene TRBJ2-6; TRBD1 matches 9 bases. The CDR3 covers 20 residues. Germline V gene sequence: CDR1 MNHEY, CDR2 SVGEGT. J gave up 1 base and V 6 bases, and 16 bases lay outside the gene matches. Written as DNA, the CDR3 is TGTGCCAGCAGCTATAAAGTGGGGGGACAGGGTGTTTCTGGGGCCAACGTCCTGACTTTC. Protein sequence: CASSYKVGGQGVSGANVLTF.

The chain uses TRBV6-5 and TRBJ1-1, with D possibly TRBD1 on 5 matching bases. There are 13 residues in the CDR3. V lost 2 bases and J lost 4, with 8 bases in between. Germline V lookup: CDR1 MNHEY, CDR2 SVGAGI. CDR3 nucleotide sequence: TGTGCCAGCAGTTACGGGGGGGGCACTGAAGCTTTCTTT. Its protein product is CASSYGGGTEAFF.

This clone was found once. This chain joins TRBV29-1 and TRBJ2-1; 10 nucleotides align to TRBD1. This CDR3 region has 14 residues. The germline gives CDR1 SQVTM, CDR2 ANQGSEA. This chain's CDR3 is CTARGTGDSNEQFF. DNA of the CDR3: TGCACCGCGAGAGGGACAGGGGATTCGAATGAGCAGTTCTTC.

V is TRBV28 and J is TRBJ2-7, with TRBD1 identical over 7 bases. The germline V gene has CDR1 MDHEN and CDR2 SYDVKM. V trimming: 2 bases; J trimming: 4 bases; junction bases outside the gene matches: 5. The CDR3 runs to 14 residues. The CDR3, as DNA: TGTGCCAGCAGTTTAAGGGACAGACTGTACGAGCAGTACTTC. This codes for CASSLRDRLYEQYF.

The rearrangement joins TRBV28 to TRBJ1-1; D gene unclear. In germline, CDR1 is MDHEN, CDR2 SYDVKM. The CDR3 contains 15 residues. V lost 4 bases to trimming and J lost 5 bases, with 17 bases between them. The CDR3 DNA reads TGTGCCAGCAGTTCTTCCCAGGCCTCGGGGACTGAAGCTTTCTTT. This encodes CASSSSQASGTEAFF.

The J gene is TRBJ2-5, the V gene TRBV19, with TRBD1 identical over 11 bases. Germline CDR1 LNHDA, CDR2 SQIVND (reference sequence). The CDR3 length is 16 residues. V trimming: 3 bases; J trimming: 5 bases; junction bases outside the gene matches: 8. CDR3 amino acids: CASSMTGTGGLETQYF. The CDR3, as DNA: TGTGCCAGTAGTATGACCGGGACAGGGGGACTGGAGACCCAGTACTTC.

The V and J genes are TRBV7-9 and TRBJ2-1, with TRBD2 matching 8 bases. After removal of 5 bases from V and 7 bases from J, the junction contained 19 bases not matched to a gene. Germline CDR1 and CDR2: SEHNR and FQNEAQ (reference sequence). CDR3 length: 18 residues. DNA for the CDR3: TGTGCCAGCAGCCCCTATCCGGGTTGGGGGACTAGTGGGAATGAGCAGTTCTTC. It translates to CASSPYPGWGTSGNEQFF.

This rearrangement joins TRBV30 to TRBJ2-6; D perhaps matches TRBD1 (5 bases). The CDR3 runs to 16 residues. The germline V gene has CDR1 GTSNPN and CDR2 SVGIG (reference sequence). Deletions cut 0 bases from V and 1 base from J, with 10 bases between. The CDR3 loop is CAWSVGHTSGANVLTF. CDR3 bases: TGTGCCTGGAGTGTTGGACATACGTCTGGGGCCAACGTCCTGACTTTC.

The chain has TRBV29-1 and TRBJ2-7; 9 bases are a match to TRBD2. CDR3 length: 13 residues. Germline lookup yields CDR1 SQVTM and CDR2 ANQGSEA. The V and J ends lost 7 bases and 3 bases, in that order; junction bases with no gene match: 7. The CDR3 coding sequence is TGCAGCGCCGCCGGGACTAGCCGCTACGAGCAGTACTTC. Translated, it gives CSAAGTSRYEQYF.

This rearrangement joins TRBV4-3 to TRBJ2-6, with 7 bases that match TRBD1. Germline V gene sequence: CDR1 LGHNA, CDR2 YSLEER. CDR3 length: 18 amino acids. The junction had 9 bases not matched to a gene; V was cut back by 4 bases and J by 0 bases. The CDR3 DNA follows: TGCGCCAGCAGCCCTACCCCGGGACAGTACTCTGGGGCCAACGTCCTGACTTTC. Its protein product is CASSPTPGQYSGANVLTF.

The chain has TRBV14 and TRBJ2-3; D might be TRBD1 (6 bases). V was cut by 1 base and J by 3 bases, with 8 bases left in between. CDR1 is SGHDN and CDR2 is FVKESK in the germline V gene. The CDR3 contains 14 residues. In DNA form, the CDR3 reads TGTGCCAGCAGCCAAGGACAGGCAACAGATACGCAGTATTTT. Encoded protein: CASSQGQATDTQYF.

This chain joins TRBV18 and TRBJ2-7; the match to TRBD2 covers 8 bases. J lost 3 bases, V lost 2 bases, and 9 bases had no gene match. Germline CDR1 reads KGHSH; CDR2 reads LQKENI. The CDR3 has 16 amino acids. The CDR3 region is CASSPMAGGPYYEQYF. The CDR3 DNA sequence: TGTGCCAGCTCACCAATGGCGGGGGGCCCTTACTACGAGCAGTACTTC.

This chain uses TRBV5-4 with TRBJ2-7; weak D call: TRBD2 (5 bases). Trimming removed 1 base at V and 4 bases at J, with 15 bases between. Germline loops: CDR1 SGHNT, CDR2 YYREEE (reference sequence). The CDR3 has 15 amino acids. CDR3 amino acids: CASSLSRGTAYEQYF. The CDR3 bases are TGTGCCAGCAGCTTGAGTCGGGGTACCGCTTACGAGCAGTACTTC.

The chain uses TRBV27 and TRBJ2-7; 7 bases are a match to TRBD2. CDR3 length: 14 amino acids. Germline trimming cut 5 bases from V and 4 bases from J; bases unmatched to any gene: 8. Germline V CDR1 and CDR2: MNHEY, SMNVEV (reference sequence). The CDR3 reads CASSGGTTIYEQYF. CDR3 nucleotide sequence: TGTGCCAGCAGTGGGGGGACTACAATATACGAGCAGTACTTC.

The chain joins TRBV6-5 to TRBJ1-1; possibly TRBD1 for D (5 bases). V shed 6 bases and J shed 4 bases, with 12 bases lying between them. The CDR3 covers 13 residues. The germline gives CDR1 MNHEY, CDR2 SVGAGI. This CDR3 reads CASRSRQSTEAFF. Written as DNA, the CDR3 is TGTGCCAGCAGGTCAAGACAGAGCACTGAAGCTTTCTTT.